This T cell receptor beta chain came from a study of CD4 T cells in relation to SARS-CoV-2 and coronaviruses. Study-wide context: ViraFEST: approximately eleven-day antigen culture of PBMCs, then TCR beta CDR3 sequencing. Study-wide results and caveats: Crossreactivity was assessed only for spike protein, not other viral proteins.

As concerns this clone: Its specificity is not known.

Before the COVID-19 pandemic, during about 2010-2018, CD4+ T cells were taken from unexposed donors. CD4+ T cells were isolated from the cells after around eleven days of culture. Testing used SARS-CoV-2 S/N and four cold-coronavirus spikes on unexposed-donor CD4+ T cells, cells permitting. Fresh IL-2 medium replaced half the medium on days 3 and 7. TCRdb's table, derived via immunoSEQ multiplex PCR, lists solely in-frame clones and lacks some. The sample records under 25,000 clones, approximately 80% being singletons. The V and J ends lost 11 bases and 7 bases, in that order; junction bases with no gene match: 13. Germline lookup yields CDR1 WNHNN and CDR2 SYGVQD (reference sequence). This CDR3 is 14 amino acids long.

The clonotype comes from a human donor in good health. The chain has TRBV10-1 and TRBJ2-1; 8 bases line up with TRBD2. The sample was CD4+ T cells from PBMCs, cultured in vitro. The CDR3 DNA reads as TGCGCCTCGGGATCCAGCGGGAGTATTAATGAGCAGTTCTTC. Translation: CASGSSGSINEQFF.